Below, 20 T cell receptor beta chains from the same sample are listed, as sequenced in a study of shared clonotypes between healthy human individuals. The data were produced by immunoSEQ multiplex PCR, yet TCRdb's version contains in-frame clones alone and is incomplete. The profile shows a few million clones, 90% to 95% of them singletons. Sequencing was carried out using naive CD4+ T cells sorted from blood. Described subset: CD45RA+ positively selected. All receptors come from a man aged 18 to 30 in good health.

CDR3 nucleotides: TGCGCCAGCAGCCAAGACAGGGGGCTTGACATTCAGTACTTC. It translates to CASSQDRGLDIQYF. The rearrangement joins TRBV4-3 to TRBJ2-4, with 8 bases matching TRBD1. Germline lookup yields CDR1 LGHNA and CDR2 YSLEER. The CDR3 is made up of 14 amino acids. The J segment lost 8 bases and the V segment lost 0 bases, leaving 3 bases of the junction unmatched.

The CDR3 here is CAWSGDSVGTEAFF. CDR3 coding DNA: TGTGCCTGGAGTGGAGACAGTGTGGGCACTGAAGCTTTCTTT. The V and J genes are TRBV30 and TRBJ1-1; D is perhaps TRBD1 (5 bases). V lost 1 base and J lost 4, with 13 bases in between. This CDR3 is 14 amino acids long. CDR1 GTSNPN and CDR2 SVGIG come from the germline V gene (reference sequence).

The chain has TRBV7-9 and TRBJ1-2; D might be TRBD1 (5 bases). The germline V gene encodes CDR1 SEHNR and CDR2 FQNEAQ (reference sequence). The CDR3 is 13 amino acids. The V and J ends lost 7 bases and 4 bases respectively, with 13 bases between them. CDR3 amino acids: CASKRVQGYGYTF. For the CDR3, the DNA is TGTGCCAGCAAGCGGGTTCAGGGCTATGGCTACACCTTC.

This clone was detected a few times. The genes are TRBV19 and TRBJ1-2; D is ambiguous. The CDR3 length is 15 residues. Between the trimmed V and J ends, which lost 4 bases and 5 bases, there was a span of 17 bases. CDR1 and CDR2 (germline): LNHDA, SQIVND (reference sequence). The CDR3 DNA is TGTGCCAGTAGTACGCCGGCCCCGGTCAGGTATGGCTACACCTTC. Amino acid sequence: CASSTPAPVRYGYTF.

This sequence joins TRBV27 and TRBJ2-5, with a weak D call TRBD2 (6 bases). Trimming took 2 bases from V and 2 from J, leaving 9 bases between them. This CDR3 has 14 residues. Germline CDR1 MNHEY, CDR2 SMNVEV (reference sequence). The CDR3 sequence is CASSLAGTQETQYF. The CDR3 bases are TGTGCCAGCAGTTTAGCGGGGACGCAAGAGACCCAGTACTTC.

On this clone itself: Other DNA sequences of this sample code for an identical CDR3. This chain links TRBV19 with TRBJ2-3; D remains ambiguous. Germline V lookup: CDR1 LNHDA, CDR2 SQIVND (reference sequence). V lost 2 bases, J lost 5 bases, and 2 bases lay in between. The CDR3 loop spans 11 amino acids. The DNA of the CDR3 is TGTGCCAGTAGTATAAAAGATACGCAGTATTTT. It encodes CASSIKDTQYF.

The chain couples TRBV30 to TRBJ2-5; D may correspond to TRBD1 or TRBD2 (5 bases each). The J call may not be correct, given that the DNA end is closer to TRBJ2-7. The CDR3 contains 14 residues. Per germline, CDR1 GTSNPN and CDR2 SVGIG (reference sequence). The CDR3 DNA is TGTGCCTGGAGTTTACTGGGGACCACCTACGAGCAGTACTTC. Amino acid sequence: CAWSLLGTTYEQYF.

The chain couples TRBV5-6 to TRBJ1-3; TRBD1 is a possible D gene (5 bases). There are 14 residues in the CDR3. Deletions cut 4 bases from V and 4 bases from J, with 12 bases between. Germline V gene lookup returns CDR1 SGHDT and CDR2 YYEEEE. In DNA form, the CDR3 reads TGTGCCAGCAGCCGCCGGGACTCCGGAAACACCATATATTTT. Amino acid sequence: CASSRRDSGNTIYF.

This clone was detected only once. This chain uses TRBV7-9 with TRBJ2-3, with a weak D call TRBD2 (6 bases). Looked up from germline, CDR1 is SEHNR and CDR2 is FQNEAQ (reference sequence). CDR3 length: 16 residues. V gave up 2 bases and J gave up 0 bases, with 12 bases separating them. The CDR3 sequence: CASSLMEGLSTDTQYF. The CDR3, as DNA: TGTGCCAGCAGCTTAATGGAGGGCCTGAGCACAGATACGCAGTATTTT.

The chain uses TRBV25-1 and TRBJ1-2, with D tentatively TRBD1 (6 bases). The CDR3 runs 14 residues. Germline values: CDR1 MGHDK, CDR2 SYGVNS. V was pared by 0 bases and J by 8 bases, with 13 bases between. As DNA, the CDR3 is TGTGCCAGCAGTGAATATGGGGGGGCGCGGGGCTACACCTTC. Protein product: CASSEYGGARGYTF.

Remarks on this clone: At the DNA level, this CDR3 is encoded by other sequences in the same sample as well. The chain is built from TRBV5-1 and TRBJ1-5; D call uncertain. Germline CDR1 SGHRS, CDR2 YFSETQ. V was clipped by 0 bases and J by 1 base, with 5 bases between them. The CDR3 consists of 14 residues. The CDR3 reads CASSLDSSNQPQHF. CDR3 nucleotide sequence: TGCGCCAGCAGCTTGGACTCAAGCAATCAGCCCCAGCATTTT.

The chain recombines TRBV2 with TRBJ1-4; the D gene is possibly TRBD1 (5 bases). This CDR3 has 13 amino acids. From germline, CDR1 is SNHLY and CDR2 FYNNEI. Trimming left V 11 bases short and J 10 bases short, with 20 bases between. The CDR3 here is CAGGLDQGIKLFF. In DNA form, the CDR3 reads TGTGCCGGAGGTCTGGATCAGGGAATAAAACTGTTTTTT.

This clone was picked up one time. The chain links TRBV20-1 to TRBJ2-1, with D possibly matching TRBD2 (5 bases). Germline CDR1 and CDR2: DFQATT and SNEGSKA (reference sequence). The germline V and J ends were trimmed by 3 bases and 10 bases, with 10 bases remaining between them. The CDR3 length is 11 residues. The CDR3 DNA is TGCAGTGCTAGCTTGAGCGGAGAGCAGTTCTTC. This gives the protein CSASLSGEQFF.

Details on this clone: The same CDR3 is also encoded by other DNA sequences in this sample. The genes are TRBV18 and TRBJ2-3, with 7 bases fitting TRBD1. Trimming at V came to 3 bases and at J to 5 bases, leaving 2 bases not matched to a gene. This CDR3 has 13 residues. The germline CDR1 and CDR2 sequences are KGHSH and LQKENI. The CDR3 reads CASSPNRGDTQYF. The CDR3 coding sequence is TGTGCCAGCTCACCGAACAGGGGAGATACGCAGTATTTT.

J is TRBJ1-2 and V is TRBV6-6, with D unclear. The V gene's germline CDR1 is MNHNY and CDR2 SVGAGI (reference sequence). The V and J ends lost 4 bases and 5 bases respectively, with 5 bases between them. This CDR3 contains 11 residues. The CDR3 DNA follows: TGTGCCAGCAGTTCCAAATATGGCTACACCTTC. Residues: CASSSKYGYTF.

The sample holds one count of this clone. The chain recombines TRBV5-1 with TRBJ1-1; TRBD1 is a possible D gene (5 bases). The germline V and J ends were trimmed by 5 bases and 1 base, with 12 bases remaining between them. Germline values: CDR1 SGHRS, CDR2 YFSETQ. This CDR3 region has 14 residues. The CDR3 reads CASRPTQGNTEAFF. In nucleotides, the CDR3 is TGCGCCAGCAGACCGACTCAGGGGAACACTGAAGCTTTCTTT.

V usage is TRBV28 and J usage is TRBJ1-6, with D perhaps TRBD1 (6 bases). Germline CDR1 reads MDHEN; CDR2 reads SYDVKM. The ends were cut back, 5 bases at V and 9 bases at J, with 14 bases in the middle. The CDR3 length is 14 residues. CDR3 bases: TGTGCCAGCAGTCTCTCGACAGGAATTTCACCCCTCCACTTT. Amino acids: CASSLSTGISPLHF.

The chain joins TRBV10-3 to TRBJ2-3, with 7 bases aligning to TRBD1. This CDR3 region has 14 residues. Looked up from germline, CDR1 is ENHRY and CDR2 is SYGVKD. The V gene end was trimmed by 6 bases and the J gene end by 0 bases; junction bases not matched to a gene: 3. The CDR3 DNA follows: TGTGCCATCAGGACAGGGCCGAGCACAGATACGCAGTATTTT. This translates into CAIRTGPSTDTQYF.

This chain uses TRBV21-1 with TRBJ1-1. TRBV21-1 is assigned pseudogene status. This CDR3 has 11 residues. The CDR3 nucleotides are TGTGCCATCCCGAAGGGGAGTGAAGCTTTCTTT. Protein: CAIPKGSEAFF.

This clone was seen a few times. J is TRBJ1-5 and V is TRBV18; D not resolved. Per the germline V gene, CDR1 is KGHSH and CDR2 is LQKENI. The CDR3 consists of 15 residues. Between the trimmed V and J ends, which lost 3 bases and 1 base, there was a span of 10 bases. Written as DNA, the CDR3 is TGTGCCAGCTCACCGAACGCCGAGAGCAATCAGCCCCAGCATTTT. Translated, it gives CASSPNAESNQPQHF.